The 28 T cell receptor beta chains below come from one sample, sequenced in a study of blood T cells in healthy people across ages. Through a sample-barcoded 5' primer and a J-beta primer mix, a second PCR was run for about 7 to 12 cycles. TCRdb re-analysed the 5' RACE reads in MiXCR, keeping a single row per CDR3 protein. Of 600,000 to 800,000 distinct CDR3 sequences in the sample, 21% were seen once. The sample taken for sequencing was blood. The receptors originated from a man in his 70s in good health.

The CDR3 region is CAITTVAGTFNEQFF. In nucleotides, the CDR3 is TGTGCCATCACCACCGTAGCGGGAACGTTCAATGAGCAGTTCTTC. The chain uses TRBV10-3 and TRBJ2-5; 8 bases are shared with TRBD2. The closer fit of TRBJ2-1 to the DNA end suggests the J call may be wrong. The CDR3 spans 15 residues. Germline CDR1 is ENHRY and CDR2 is SYGVKD.

J is TRBJ1-1 and V is TRBV6-1; D unresolved. Trimming pared 7 bases from V and 8 bases from J, leaving 14 bases between. CDR3 length equals 12 residues. The germline gives CDR1 MNHNS, CDR2 SASEGT. The CDR3 reads CASNHRGIEAFF. CDR3 in DNA: TGTGCCAGCAACCACAGAGGAATCGAAGCTTTCTTT.

The chain is built from TRBV9 and TRBJ2-5, with D tentatively TRBD2 (7 bases). Germline V gene data show CDR1 as SGDLS and CDR2 as YYNGEE. Deletions cut 3 bases from V and 0 bases from J, with 12 bases between. CDR3 length: 15 residues. This chain's CDR3 is CASSEGGGDQETQYF. The CDR3 DNA sequence: TGTGCCAGCAGCGAGGGAGGGGGAGACCAAGAGACCCAGTACTTC.

This clonotype has more than one count but fewer than ten. This chain links TRBV2 with TRBJ2-7; no clear D gene. Germline-derived CDR1 and CDR2 are SNHLY and FYNNEI. The CDR3 runs to 12 residues. Trimming removed 11 bases at V and 4 bases at J, with 15 bases between. CDR3: CACSLLRYEQYF. CDR3 in DNA: TGTGCCTGCTCCCTGCTACGGTACGAGCAGTACTTC.

This clonotype has ten or more counts. The chain is built from TRBV3-1 and TRBJ1-1, with D tentatively TRBD1 (6 bases). The CDR3 contains 14 residues. The germline V and J ends were trimmed by 4 bases and 1 base, with 10 bases remaining between them. CDR1 and CDR2 from the germline V gene are LGHDT and YNNKEL (reference sequence). The CDR3 reads CASSLHRENTEAFF. DNA for the CDR3: TGTGCCAGCAGCCTGCACAGGGAGAACACTGAAGCTTTCTTT.

This clonotype was found a few times. Mismatch with germline at one junction end may stem from a read error. This sequence joins TRBV9 and TRBJ2-2; 10 bases line up with TRBD2. CDR1 is SGDLS and CDR2 is YYNGEE in the germline V gene. The CDR3 spans 16 residues. CDR3 amino acids: CASSPPGLAPTRELFF. In DNA, the CDR3 is TGTGCCAGCAGCCCTCCGGGACTAGCGCCCACCAGGGAGCTGTTTTTT.

V is TRBV20-1 and J is TRBJ2-3; TRBD2 matches 14 bases. Germline V CDR1 and CDR2: DFQATT, SNEGSKA (reference sequence). V lost 1 base to trimming and J lost 5 bases; unmatched junction nucleotides: 8. CDR3 length: 17 amino acids. The CDR3 DNA reads TGCAGTGCTAGAGGCCTGACTAGCGGGAGGGCCGTAGATACGCAGTATTTT. This translates into CSARGLTSGRAVDTQYF.

This clonotype was detected only a few times. The gene calls are TRBV29-1 and TRBJ2-5; D is possibly TRBD2 (6 bases). Trimming removed 6 bases at V and 4 bases at J, with 12 bases between. Looked up from germline, CDR1 is SQVTM and CDR2 is ANQGSEA. The CDR3 is made up of 12 amino acids. CDR3 loop: CSVSLEGETQYF. The CDR3 DNA reads as TGCAGCGTGTCCTTGGAGGGAGAGACCCAGTACTTC.

This chain uses TRBV11-2 with TRBJ2-2, with 7 bases lining up with TRBD2. Trimming at V came to 3 bases and at J to 6 bases, leaving 4 bases not matched to a gene. Germline V gene sequence: CDR1 SGHAT, CDR2 FQNNGV. This CDR3 is built from 14 residues. The CDR3 spells CASSFLGGSGELFF. For the CDR3, the DNA is TGTGCCAGCAGCTTTCTGGGAGGGTCCGGGGAGCTGTTTTTT.

The sample holds a few counts of this clonotype. The chain links TRBV20-1 to TRBJ2-3, with D uncertain. The CDR3 consists of 11 residues. The germline gives CDR1 DFQATT, CDR2 SNEGSKA (reference sequence). The germline V and J ends were trimmed by 5 bases and 4 bases, with 7 bases remaining between them. The DNA for the CDR3 is TGCAGTGCTTACACGCCAGATACGCAGTATTTT. Translating gives CSAYTPDTQYF.

This clonotype has just a few counts. This rearrangement joins TRBV12-3 or TRBV12-4 to TRBJ2-7; D is unclear. CDR3 length: 12 residues. Between the trimmed V and J ends, which lost 7 bases and 2 bases, there was a span of 9 bases. CDR3 amino acids: CASTQSPYEQYF. The CDR3 coding sequence is TGTGCCAGCACCCAAAGTCCCTACGAGCAGTACTTC.

The CDR3 DNA sequence: TGTGCCAGCGGCCCCGACGCTATCACCGGGGAGCTGTTTTTT. Its protein product is CASGPDAITGELFF. The genes are TRBV7-3 and TRBJ2-2; D unresolved. CDR1 and CDR2 from the germline V gene are SGHTA and FQGTGA. The CDR3 runs 14 residues. V was cut by 8 bases and J by 4 bases, with 14 bases left in between.

The chain uses TRBV29-1 and TRBJ1-4, with 7 bases aligning to TRBD1. Trimming cost V 7 bases and J 6 bases; bases outside gene matches: 5. The CDR3 is made up of 12 amino acids. Germline assignment: CDR1 SQVTM and CDR2 ANQGSEA. The CDR3 sequence: CSARGQDEKLFF. The CDR3 DNA is TGCAGCGCCCGCGGACAGGATGAAAAACTGTTTTTT.

The V gene is TRBV3-1, the J gene TRBJ1-2; D is undetermined. There are 14 residues in the CDR3. Looked up from germline, CDR1 is LGHDT and CDR2 is YNNKEL (reference sequence). Between the trimmed V and J ends, which lost 2 bases and 4 bases, there was a span of 11 bases. CDR3 in DNA: TGTGCCAGCAGCCAATCCCCAGGCCCCTATGGCTACACCTTC. Its protein product is CASSQSPGPYGYTF.

The rearrangement uses TRBV10-3 and TRBJ2-1; 11 bases are a match to TRBD2. Trimming cost V 4 bases and J 6 bases; bases outside gene matches: 8. CDR1 is ENHRY, CDR2 SYGVKD, per germline. The CDR3 is made up of 16 amino acids. The CDR3 protein is CAISAQTSGISNEQFF. CDR3 nucleotide sequence: TGTGCCATCAGTGCCCAGACTAGCGGGATAAGCAATGAGCAGTTCTTC.

This clonotype was seen a handful of times. The chain couples TRBV7-2 to TRBJ2-7; D remains ambiguous. Germline CDR1 is SGHTA and CDR2 is FQGNSA. The germline V and J ends were trimmed by 1 base and 12 bases, with 16 bases remaining between them. The CDR3 extends over 13 amino acids. The CDR3 loop reads CASSLGSQRHRYF. DNA of the CDR3: TGTGCCAGCAGCTTAGGCTCCCAGAGACATCGGTACTTC.

This clonotype was seen only a few times. The chain employs TRBV15 and TRBJ1-5; D is undetermined. The CDR3 runs 13 residues. V was shortened by 0 bases and J by 10 bases, with 10 bases between the two germline ends. Germline lookup yields CDR1 LNHNV and CDR2 YYDKDF (reference sequence). The CDR3 protein is CATSRDRLNPQHF. DNA for the CDR3: TGTGCCACCAGCAGAGATAGGTTAAATCCCCAGCATTTT.

This chain connects TRBV7-3 to TRBJ2-3; D unclear. Germline-derived CDR1 and CDR2 are SGHTA and FQGTGA. Trimming removed 0 bases at V and 0 bases at J, with 10 bases between. The CDR3 has 16 amino acids. DNA of the CDR3: TGTGCCAGCAGCTTAACGTATATCTCTAGCACAGATACGCAGTATTTT. It encodes CASSLTYISSTDTQYF. Full variable domain (rest looked up from reference TRBV7-3 and TRBJ2-3): GAGVSQTPSNKVTEKGKYVELRCDPISGHTALYWYRQSLGQGPEFLIYFQGTGAADDSGLPNDRFFAVRPEGSVSTLKIQRTERGDSAVYLCASSLTYISSTDTQYFGPGTRLTVL.

The J gene is TRBJ2-5, the V gene TRBV5-1; D is perhaps TRBD2 (6 bases). The DNA end lines up better with TRBJ2-1; the J call may be wrong. CDR3 size: 18 residues. Germline V CDR1 and CDR2: SGHRS, YFSETQ. The CDR3 coding sequence is TGCGCCAGCAGCCCGCCTTCCGGGGACTGGATTCGATACAATGAGCAGTTCTTC. This translates into CASSPPSGDWIRYNEQFF.

This chain connects TRBV7-6 to TRBJ2-5, with D maybe TRBD1 (6 bases). The closer fit of TRBJ2-7 to the DNA end suggests the J call may be wrong. This CDR3 contains 14 residues. From germline, CDR1 is SGHVS and CDR2 FNYEAQ. CDR3 region: CASSTATGTYEQYF. The CDR3 coding sequence is TGTGCCAGCAGCACTGCGACAGGAACCTACGAGCAGTACTTC.

Many counts were recorded for this clonotype. The chain combines TRBV5-8 with TRBJ2-1; 13 bases match TRBD2. From germline, CDR1 is SGHTS and CDR2 YDEGEE. The V and J ends lost 4 bases and 4 bases, in that order; junction bases with no gene match: 11. This CDR3 comprises 18 residues. The CDR3 loop is CASSGEAGLAGVYNEQFF. The CDR3 DNA reads as TGTGCCAGCAGCGGGGAAGCAGGACTAGCGGGAGTGTACAATGAGCAGTTCTTC. The whole variable domain, filled in from reference TRBV5-8 and TRBJ2-1, reads EAGVTQSPTHLIKTRGQQATLRCSPISGHTSVYWYQQALGLGLQFLLWYDEGEERNRGNFPPRFSGRQFPNYSSELNVNALELEDSALYLCASSGEAGLAGVYNEQFFGPGTRLTVL.

Ten or more counts support this clonotype. This chain connects TRBV6-2 or TRBV6-3 to TRBJ2-2, with D uncertain. The V and J ends lost 6 bases and 2 bases respectively, with 13 bases between them. Per germline, CDR1 MNHEY and CDR2 SVGEGT. The CDR3 has 15 residues. CDR3 bases: TGTGCCAGCAGCCCCCGTCAGGTTAACACCGGGGAGCTGTTTTTT. It codes for CASSPRQVNTGELFF.

This clonotype occurred many times. The chain couples TRBV4-3 to TRBJ2-7; D is perhaps TRBD2 (7 bases). The V end lost 0 bases, the J end lost 4 bases, and 13 bases lay between the germline ends. Germline V gene sequence: CDR1 LGHNA, CDR2 YSLEER. The CDR3 is made up of 15 amino acids. The CDR3 loop reads CASSQDRGGSYEQYF. The CDR3 nucleotides are TGCGCCAGCAGCCAAGATAGGGGGGGCTCGTACGAGCAGTACTTC.

This clonotype was detected a few times. The chain recombines TRBV20-1 with TRBJ2-7; 9 bases fit TRBD1. Germline CDR1 and CDR2: DFQATT and SNEGSKA (reference sequence). V lost 0 bases, J lost 4 bases, and 10 bases stayed unmatched. This CDR3 is built from 16 residues. Written as DNA, the CDR3 is TGCAGTGCTAGAGATCTCGACAGGGGGTCCCTTTACGAGCAGTACTTC. It translates to CSARDLDRGSLYEQYF.

A few counts support this clonotype. V is TRBV2 and J is TRBJ2-3; D not certain. Trimming left V 8 bases short and J 5 bases short, with 14 bases between. The CDR3 spans 13 residues. Germline CDR1 reads SNHLY; CDR2 reads FYNNEI. CDR3 nucleotide sequence: TGTGCCAGCGAAGGTTCCGGGCGAGATACGCAGTATTTT. As protein: CASEGSGRDTQYF.

This clonotype was detected many times. The V gene is TRBV2, the J gene TRBJ2-5, with 9 bases that match TRBD1. Germline V lookup: CDR1 SNHLY, CDR2 FYNNEI. The CDR3 sequence is 14 residues long. Trimming at V came to 7 bases and at J to 2 bases, leaving 5 bases not matched to a gene. In nucleotides, the CDR3 is TGTGCCAGCAAGGAGGACAGGGGTCAAGAGACCCAGTACTTC. This translates into CASKEDRGQETQYF.

The genes are TRBV7-8 and TRBJ2-2; possibly TRBD2 for D (6 bases). The CDR3 consists of 16 residues. Trimming pared 5 bases from V and 0 bases from J, leaving 13 bases between. The V gene's germline CDR1 is SGHVS and CDR2 FQNEAQ. The CDR3 protein is CASSQSGGPNTGELFF. The CDR3 DNA reads TGTGCCAGCAGCCAAAGCGGAGGGCCGAACACCGGGGAGCTGTTTTTT.

For this clonotype: The junction departs from germline at one end; a sequencing error may be responsible. The CDR3: CASGSTASDYGCTF. The CDR3 DNA reads TGTGCCAGCGGATCGACAGCGTCTGACTATGGCTGCACCTTC. This chain connects TRBV12-3 or TRBV12-4 to TRBJ1-2, with D possibly TRBD1 on 5 matching bases. The CDR3 consists of 14 residues.